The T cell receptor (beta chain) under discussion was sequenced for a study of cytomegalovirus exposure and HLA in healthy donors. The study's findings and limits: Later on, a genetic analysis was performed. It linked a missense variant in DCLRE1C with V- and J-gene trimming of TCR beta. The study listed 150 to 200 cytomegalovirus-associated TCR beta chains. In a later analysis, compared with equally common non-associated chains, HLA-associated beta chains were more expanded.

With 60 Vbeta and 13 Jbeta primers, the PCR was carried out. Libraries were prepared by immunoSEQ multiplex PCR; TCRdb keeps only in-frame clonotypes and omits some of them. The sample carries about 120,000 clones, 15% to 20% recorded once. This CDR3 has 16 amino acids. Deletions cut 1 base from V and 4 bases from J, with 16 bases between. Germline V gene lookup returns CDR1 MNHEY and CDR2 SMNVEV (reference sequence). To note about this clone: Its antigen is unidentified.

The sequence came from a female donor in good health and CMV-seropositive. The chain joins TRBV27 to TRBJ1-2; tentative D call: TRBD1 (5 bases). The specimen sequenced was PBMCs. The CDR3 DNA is TGTGCCAGCAGTTTATACTCGGGCCCCGGGGGCTATGGCTACACCTTC. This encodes CASSLYSGPGGYGYTF.